Listed here are 23 T cell receptor beta chains from one sample, sequenced in a study of blood T cells in healthy people across ages. It was with a sample-barcoded 5' primer and a J-beta primer mix that a second PCR of about 7 to 12 cycles was run. Using its own MiXCR run on the 5' RACE reads, TCRdb lists one record per CDR3 protein. The data show about 380,000 distinct CDR3 sequences, about 49% seen once. The sample was blood. The receptors stem from a man in his sixties in good health.

Only a few counts were recorded for this clonotype. This clone may be a read error of a much larger clone one base away. This sequence joins TRBV28 and TRBJ2-7; D remains unclear. Germline values: CDR1 MDHEN, CDR2 SYDVKM. The germline V and J ends were trimmed by 5 bases and 6 bases, with 14 bases remaining between them. The CDR3 sequence is 13 residues long. The CDR3 spells CASSGPLGIEQYF. The CDR3 DNA reads TGTGCCAGCAGTGGCCCTTTAGGGATCGAGCAGTACTTC.

In the case of this clonotype: This may arise from a read error, as a much more abundant clone is one base away. V gene TRBV6-2 or TRBV6-3 combines with J gene TRBJ2-4; TRBD1 agrees at 7 bases. The J call is doubtful: the DNA matches TRBJ2-7 better. Germline V gene lookup returns CDR1 MNHEY and CDR2 SVGEGT. The CDR3 is 15 amino acids. This CDR3 reads CASSGPHRGYHEQYF. The CDR3 DNA sequence: TGTGCCAGCAGCGGCCCCCACAGGGGTTACCACGAGCAGTACTTC.

V gene TRBV27 combines with J gene TRBJ2-5; 11 nucleotides line up with TRBD2. The J call may be incorrect, as the DNA end agrees better with TRBJ2-7. The length of the CDR3 is 15 residues. The germline V gene encodes CDR1 MNHEY and CDR2 SMNVEV (reference sequence). CDR3 DNA sequence: TGTGCCAGCATTGGGACTAGCGGTCCCCCATACGAGCAGTACTTC. Translating it yields CASIGTSGPPYEQYF.

J is TRBJ2-3 and V is TRBV28, with 8 bases fitting TRBD1. The V and J ends lost 4 bases and 1 base, in that order; junction bases with no gene match: 13. Germline V lookup: CDR1 MDHEN, CDR2 SYDVKM. The CDR3 extends over 18 amino acids. The CDR3, as DNA: TGTGCCAGCAGTTACAACAGAGCGACAGGGGAGGGCACAGATACGCAGTATTTT. Protein sequence: CASSYNRATGEGTDTQYF.

The rearrangement links TRBV29-1 to TRBJ2-4; TRBD1 might be the D (6 bases). TRBJ2-7 matches the DNA end more closely, so the J call is doubtful. Germline CDR1 SQVTM, CDR2 ANQGSEA. The CDR3 extends over 15 amino acids. CDR3 in DNA: TGCAGCGATTTGGACAGACCTGGACCTTCCTACGAGCAGTACTTC. Protein product: CSDLDRPGPSYEQYF.

In its sample, this clonotype was seen once. V usage is TRBV20-1 and J usage is TRBJ2-1; 9 nucleotides align to TRBD2. The CDR3 is 15 amino acids. Germline-derived CDR1 and CDR2 are DFQATT and SNEGSKA (reference sequence). J gave up 1 base and V 3 bases, and 4 bases lay outside the gene matches. CDR3 protein: CSARRTSESYNEQFF. The CDR3 bases are TGCAGTGCTAGGCGGACTAGCGAGTCCTACAATGAGCAGTTCTTC.

A few counts support this clonotype. The chain combines TRBV11-2 with TRBJ2-5; 10 positions match TRBD2. The DNA end favors TRBJ2-7, so the J call may be wrong. There are 15 residues in the CDR3. The V gene's germline CDR1 is SGHAT and CDR2 FQNNGV. The CDR3 sequence: CASRQSSGGSYEQYF. In DNA form, the CDR3 reads TGTGCCAGCAGACAATCTAGCGGGGGTTCCTACGAGCAGTACTTC.

About this clonotype itself: A much larger clone differs from this one at a single base, so this may be a read error. J is TRBJ2-7 and V is TRBV20-1; D may be TRBD2 (6 bases). The germline V gene encodes CDR1 DFQATT and CDR2 SNEGSKA (reference sequence). The CDR3 consists of 15 residues. V lost 1 base, J lost 4 bases, and 17 bases lay in between. The CDR3 bases are TGCAGTGCTAGAGGTGGGGGGAGTTCACTTTACGAGCAGTACTTC. Amino acid sequence: CSARGGGSSLYEQYF.

This chain uses TRBV20-1 with TRBJ2-7; 11 nucleotides match TRBD2. Per germline, CDR1 DFQATT and CDR2 SNEGSKA (reference sequence). V lost 4 bases, J lost 7 bases, and 18 bases stayed unmatched. CDR3 size: 17 residues. This chain's CDR3 is CSANLGVTSGRSNEQYF. CDR3 bases: TGCAGTGCTAATTTGGGAGTAACTAGCGGGAGAAGTAATGAGCAGTACTTC.

This chain uses TRBV29-1 with TRBJ1-2; the D is unclear. The CDR3 totals 10 residues. The V and J ends lost 1 base and 6 bases respectively, with 3 bases between them. Germline loops: CDR1 SQVTM, CDR2 ANQGSEA. The CDR3 region is CSVEAHGYTF. The CDR3 region has the DNA TGCAGCGTTGAAGCACATGGCTACACCTTC.

Comment on this clonotype: Just one base apart from a much larger clone, this may be a read error. The chain uses TRBV20-1 and TRBJ2-7; D is perhaps TRBD2 (6 bases). The CDR3 is 14 amino acids. Germline CDR1 is DFQATT and CDR2 is SNEGSKA (reference sequence). The CDR3 spells CSARDGGASHEQYF. CDR3 coding DNA: TGCAGTGCTAGAGATGGCGGGGCCTCCCACGAGCAGTACTTC.

This clonotype was detected ten times or more. The V and J genes are TRBV2 and TRBJ2-1; D possibly corresponds to TRBD1 (6 bases). The CDR3 sequence is 12 residues long. Germline loops: CDR1 SNHLY, CDR2 FYNNEI. V was pared by 7 bases and J by 6 bases, with 10 bases between. This CDR3 reads CASTQGGNEQFF. The CDR3 DNA sequence: TGTGCCAGCACTCAAGGGGGCAATGAGCAGTTCTTC.

This clonotype occurred a few times. V and J are TRBV12-3 or TRBV12-4 and TRBJ2-7; TRBD1 matches at 10 bases. Unmatched junction bases numbered 4, after V lost 6 bases and J lost 5 bases. This CDR3 has 13 residues. The CDR3 is CASRQGTGDEQYF. The CDR3 nucleotides are TGTGCCAGCAGACAAGGGACAGGGGACGAGCAGTACTTC.

This clonotype was detected only a few times. This may be a read error, as it is one base from a much larger clone. J is TRBJ2-7 and V is TRBV11-2; 11 bases match TRBD2. This CDR3 has 15 residues. Trimming removed 5 bases from V and 7 bases from J; junction bases left unmatched: 10. Germline CDR1 reads SGHAT; CDR2 reads FQNNGV. This chain's CDR3 is CASSLIAGGYNEQYF. CDR3 DNA sequence: TGTGCCAGCAGCCTTATAGCGGGAGGGTACAATGAGCAGTACTTC.

As to this clonotype: A junction boundary mismatches the germline segment, possibly from a read error. J is TRBJ2-1 and V is TRBV27; D gene ambiguous. The CDR3 length is 14 residues. Germline V lookup: CDR1 MNHEY, CDR2 SMNVEV (reference sequence). The CDR3: CASSVGRDHNEKFF. CDR3 DNA sequence: TGTGCCAGCAGCGTTGGCAGAGATCACAATGAGAAGTTCTTC.

The chain carries TRBV20-1 and TRBJ2-4; D not certain. Gene TRBJ2-7 matches the end of the DNA better, so the J call may be wrong. The CDR3 extends over 12 amino acids. CDR1 DFQATT and CDR2 SNEGSKA come from the germline V gene (reference sequence). The CDR3 reads CSATRALNEQYF. The CDR3 DNA follows: TGCAGTGCTACCCGGGCCCTCAACGAGCAGTACTTC.

Regarding this clonotype: An end of the junction differs from the germline gene, which may be a read error. This chain links TRBV4-3 with TRBJ2-3, with D perhaps TRBD2 (5 bases). The CDR3 runs 13 residues. The germline gives CDR1 LGHNA, CDR2 YSLEER. CDR3 amino acids: CAGSQGLRNTQYF. The CDR3 region has the DNA TGCGCCGGCAGCCAAGGACTCCGGAATACGCAGTATTTT.

This rearrangement joins TRBV5-1 to TRBJ2-1; TRBD2 matches at 14 bases. Germline V gene lookup returns CDR1 SGHRS and CDR2 YFSETQ. V lost 4 bases to trimming and J lost 8 bases; unmatched junction nucleotides: 5. The CDR3 contains 15 residues. The CDR3 loop is CASSMGLAGVDEQFF. The CDR3 DNA is TGCGCCAGCAGCATGGGACTAGCGGGAGTGGATGAGCAGTTCTTC. The variable domain in full, completed from reference TRBV5-1 and TRBJ2-1, reads KAGVTQTPRYLIKTRGQQVTLSCSPISGHRSVSWYQQTPGQGLQFLFEYFSETQRNKGNFPGRFSGRQFSNSRSEMNVSTLELGDSALYLCASSMGLAGVDEQFFGPGTRLTVL.

This chain uses TRBV4-2 with TRBJ2-3; D remains unclear. This CDR3 has 14 amino acids. Trimming removed 3 bases at V and 2 bases at J, with 9 bases between. CDR1 and CDR2 (germline): LGHNA, YNFKEQ. The chain's CDR3 is CASSQRDVTDTQYF. In DNA form, the CDR3 reads TGTGCCAGCAGCCAGCGCGACGTCACAGATACGCAGTATTTT.

The chain recombines TRBV21-1 with TRBJ2-3; TRBD2, the D gene given by the table, was not confirmed from the DNA. TRBV21-1 is a listed pseudogene. The CDR3 is made up of 15 amino acids. CDR3 protein: CASRIPAGGLDTQYF. The CDR3 bases are TGTGCCAGCCGGATTCCAGCGGGAGGGCTAGATACGCAGTATTTT.

This clonotype was observed a few times. The chain has TRBV12-3 or TRBV12-4 and TRBJ2-1, with D uncertain. The V end lost 4 bases, the J end lost 0 bases, and 13 bases lay between the germline ends. This CDR3 is 16 amino acids long. In DNA, the CDR3 is TGTGCCAGCAGTTACCGGCAAACGTACTCCTACAATGAGCAGTTCTTC. Protein product: CASSYRQTYSYNEQFF.

V gene TRBV6-1 combines with J gene TRBJ2-7; 9 bases map to TRBD1. The CDR3 consists of 13 residues. Germline values: CDR1 MNHNS, CDR2 SASEGT. V lost 7 bases, J lost 1 base, and 2 bases stayed unmatched. Here the CDR3 reads CASMGQGSYEQYF. The CDR3 DNA sequence: TGTGCCAGCATGGGACAGGGATCCTACGAGCAGTACTTC.

In this sample, this clonotype turned up a few times. The V call is TRBV20-1, the J call TRBJ2-1; D might be TRBD2 (5 bases). Per the germline V gene, CDR1 is DFQATT and CDR2 is SNEGSKA (reference sequence). The V and J ends lost 0 bases and 3 bases respectively, with 9 bases between them. The CDR3 covers 14 residues. CDR3: CSARDRGYYNEQFF. The CDR3 bases are TGCAGTGCTAGAGATCGAGGGTACTACAATGAGCAGTTCTTC.